The clone carrying this T cell receptor (beta chain) was counted once. Data came from immunoSEQ multiplex PCR; TCRdb stores just in-frame clones and leaves some out. The sample includes over 70,000 clones, 92% seen only once; the top ten take around 1.6%. The sample originates from a study of T cell changes during pregnancy in multiple sclerosis. Trimming removed 0 bases at V and 0 bases at J, with 6 bases between. This CDR3 comprises 14 residues. In germline, CDR1 is SEHNR, CDR2 FQNEAQ (reference sequence). The chain recombines TRBV7-9 with TRBJ2-7; D possibly corresponds to TRBD1 (5 bases). This clonotype was sampled from a female donor in good health, enrolled as a control in a pregnancy study. This specimen was peripheral blood, taken in the first trimester of pregnancy. CDR3 loop: CASSLADSSYEQYF. DNA for the CDR3: TGTGCCAGCAGCTTAGCCGACAGCTCCTACGAGCAGTACTTC. Complete variable domain (other parts from reference TRBV7-9 and TRBJ2-7): DTGVSQNPRHKITKRGQNVTFRCDPISEHNRLYWYRQTLGQGPEFLTYFQNEAQLEKSRLLSDRFSAERPKGSFSTLEIQRTEQGDSAMYLCASSLADSSYEQYFGPGTRLTVT.